One sample yielded the 5 T cell receptor beta chains listed below, sequenced in a study of type 1 regulatory T cells. TCRdb recomputed calls from the reads with MiXCR, one row per CDR3 protein. The sample shows about 65,000 distinct CDR3 sequences, almost 50% of them seen only once. No cognate antigen is known for these TCRs. The source material was cultured non-Tr1 T cells, either the whole culture or a sorted T cell fraction (not recorded which). These TCRs come from a human donor in good health.

This chain connects TRBV6-2 or TRBV6-3 to TRBJ1-1; D gene uncertain. Trimming took off 10 bases at V and 5 bases at J, with 17 bases between the two ends. The length of the CDR3 is 13 residues. CDR1 is MNHEY and CDR2 is SVGEGT in the germline V gene. The CDR3 DNA sequence: TGTGCCACCGGGGAGGGTTTCAAAACTGAAGCTTTCTTT. This encodes CATGEGFKTEAFF.

This rearrangement joins TRBV7-9 to TRBJ1-5; D not certain. Germline V gene data show CDR1 as SEHNR and CDR2 as FQNEAQ (reference sequence). This CDR3 is built from 14 residues. Between the trimmed V and J ends, which lost 2 bases and 1 base, there was a span of 6 bases. The CDR3 sequence is CASSLMGSNQPQHF. In DNA form, the CDR3 reads TGTGCCAGCAGCTTAATGGGGAGCAATCAGCCCCAGCATTTT.

This clonotype was seen a few times. The J gene is TRBJ2-5, the V gene TRBV5-5; D is ambiguous. Trimming cost V 4 bases and J 5 bases, with 21 bases left between them. The CDR3 is 16 amino acids. Germline CDR1 and CDR2: SGHKS and YYEKEE (reference sequence). The chain's CDR3 is CASSPSGNPSQETQYF. CDR3 DNA sequence: TGTGCCAGCAGCCCCTCGGGTAATCCTTCACAGGAGACCCAGTACTTC. Using reference TRBV5-5 and TRBJ2-5 for the parts outside the CDR3, the full variable domain is DAGVTQSPTHLIKTRGQQVTLRCSPISGHKSVSWYQQVLGQGPQFIFQYYEKEERGRGNFPDRFSARQFPNYSSELNVNALLLGDSALYLCASSPSGNPSQETQYFGPGTRLLVL.

The rearrangement uses TRBV20-1 and TRBJ2-1; D gene uncertain. Looked up from germline, CDR1 is DFQATT and CDR2 is SNEGSKA (reference sequence). This CDR3 is 11 amino acids long. The germline V and J ends were trimmed by 6 bases and 3 bases, with 6 bases remaining between them. The CDR3 sequence: CSAPDYNEQFF. CDR3 DNA sequence: TGCAGTGCCCCGGACTACAATGAGCAGTTCTTC.

The chain couples TRBV5-4 to TRBJ1-6, with D unclear. CDR1 and CDR2 from the germline V gene are SGHNT and YYREEE (reference sequence). V shed 4 bases and J shed 7 bases, with 18 bases lying between them. The CDR3 is made up of 16 amino acids. CDR3 sequence (DNA): TGTGCCAGCAGCCCGGGAGGCAGGCAAGAAAATTCACCCCTCCACTTT. This gives the protein CASSPGGRQENSPLHF.